What follows are 30 T cell receptor beta chains derived from one specimen sequenced in a study of blood T cell repertoires in COVID-19. Assay used: immunoSEQ multiplex PCR; TCRdb lists only in-frame clones, some missing. The table has about 93,000 clones, roughly 90% seen once. The material sequenced was peripheral blood. These receptors all come from a human donor with active COVID-19. The donor label of this sample is uncertain.

The chain is built from TRBV4-2 and TRBJ1-2; 7 nucleotides align to TRBD1. Germline V gene sequence: CDR1 LGHNA, CDR2 YNFKEQ. The V and J ends lost 4 bases and 4 bases, in that order; junction bases with no gene match: 9. The CDR3 covers 15 residues. The CDR3 nucleotides are TGTGCCAGCAGCCGTGACAGGGCGTCGAGCTATGGCTACACCTTC. The encoded protein is CASSRDRASSYGYTF.

The chain combines TRBV30 with TRBJ2-1; TRBD2 aligns across 9 bases. V trimming: 0 bases; J trimming: 3 bases; junction bases outside the gene matches: 6. The CDR3 runs 16 residues. In germline, CDR1 is GTSNPN, CDR2 SVGIG (reference sequence). This CDR3 is CAWSVGWRGGYNEQFF. The DNA for the CDR3 is TGTGCCTGGAGTGTAGGGTGGCGGGGGGGCTACAATGAGCAGTTCTTC.

The chain has TRBV29-1 and TRBJ2-1; D gene unclear. CDR3 length equals 10 residues. Deletions cut 7 bases from V and 9 bases from J, with 10 bases between. Germline CDR1 is SQVTM and CDR2 is ANQGSEA. The CDR3 region has the DNA TGCAGCGGAGTATTTTCTGAGCAGTTCTTC. This codes for CSGVFSEQFF.

The chain combines TRBV14 with TRBJ2-5; TRBD2 agrees at 7 bases. This CDR3 is 16 amino acids long. After removal of 1 base from V and 2 bases from J, the junction contained 7 bases not matched to a gene. Germline V gene data show CDR1 as SGHDN and CDR2 as FVKESK. The CDR3 region is CASSQAPGLTQETQYF. CDR3 nucleotides: TGTGCCAGCAGCCAAGCCCCGGGACTAACACAAGAGACCCAGTACTTC.

Only a few counts were recorded for this clone. The rearrangement joins TRBV11-2 to TRBJ1-6, with no clear D. The V gene's germline CDR1 is SGHAT and CDR2 FQNNGV. V was pared by 5 bases and J by 5 bases, with 16 bases between. The CDR3 consists of 16 residues. CDR3 nucleotides: TGTGCCAGCAGCGTAGGGAGCGGGTGGAATAATTCACCCCTCCACTTT. Encoded protein: CASSVGSGWNNSPLHF.

This chain joins TRBV19 and TRBJ1-6, with 7 bases identical to TRBD1. In germline, CDR1 is LNHDA, CDR2 SQIVND (reference sequence). The V segment lost 6 bases and the J segment 6 bases; nucleotides outside the gene matches: 2. The length of the CDR3 is 13 residues. This CDR3 reads CASRGQLNSPLHF. As DNA, the CDR3 is TGTGCCAGTAGGGGACAGCTTAATTCACCCCTCCACTTT.

The gene calls are TRBV5-4 and TRBJ1-2; D ambiguous. The CDR3 spans 13 residues. Germline CDR1 is SGHNT and CDR2 is YYREEE (reference sequence). V lost 4 bases and J lost 1, with 8 bases in between. CDR3 nucleotide sequence: TGTGCCAGCAGCCCGAGGCATAACTATGGCTACACCTTC. Amino acid sequence: CASSPRHNYGYTF.

The rearrangement uses TRBV28 and TRBJ1-5, with a tentative D call TRBD1 (6 bases). The CDR3 has 12 amino acids. Germline V gene lookup returns CDR1 MDHEN and CDR2 SYDVKM. Between the trimmed V and J ends, which lost 6 bases and 9 bases, there was a span of 12 bases. The CDR3 here is CASSSGVGPQHF. The CDR3 nucleotides read TGTGCCAGCAGCTCAGGGGTGGGGCCCCAGCATTTT.

The rearrangement links TRBV18 to TRBJ2-7; the match to TRBD1 covers 7 bases. V gave up 2 bases and J gave up 2 bases; unmatched junction bases: 3. The CDR3 is 14 amino acids. Germline V gene data show CDR1 as KGHSH and CDR2 as LQKENI. This chain's CDR3 is CASSPRQGTYEQYF. CDR3 DNA sequence: TGTGCCAGCTCACCAAGACAGGGCACCTACGAGCAGTACTTC.

The J gene is TRBJ1-2, the V gene TRBV2, with D unresolved. The V end lost 3 bases, the J end lost 2 bases, and 10 bases lay between the germline ends. The CDR3 has 14 amino acids. Germline V gene data show CDR1 as SNHLY and CDR2 as FYNNEI. The chain's CDR3 is CASSDLGINYGYTF. Written as DNA, the CDR3 is TGTGCCAGCAGTGACCTGGGCATCAACTATGGCTACACCTTC.

The rearrangement uses TRBV6-6 and TRBJ1-1; TRBD1 matches 8 bases. The CDR3 is made up of 14 amino acids. Losses at the gene ends were 0 bases for V and 4 bases for J; bases not matched to a gene: 1. CDR1 and CDR2 from the germline V gene are MNHNY and SVGAGI (reference sequence). This chain's CDR3 is CASSYSTGVTEAFF. The CDR3 nucleotides are TGTGCCAGCAGTTACTCGACAGGGGTCACTGAAGCTTTCTTT.

V and J are TRBV10-1 and TRBJ1-4, with 7 bases matching TRBD1. Germline CDR1 and CDR2: WNHNN and SYGVQD (reference sequence). The V segment lost 4 bases and the J segment 0 bases; nucleotides outside the gene matches: 11. The CDR3 runs to 18 residues. DNA of the CDR3: TGCGCCAGCAGTGCCGGGACAGTCAAGTCTGCAACTAATGAAAAACTGTTTTTT. Residues: CASSAGTVKSATNEKLFF.

This clone was counted once. The chain couples TRBV24-1 to TRBJ2-1, with 13 nucleotides matching TRBD2. Germline V gives CDR1 KGHDR, CDR2 SFDVKD. V lost 0 bases and J lost 9; bases outside the gene matches: 4. The CDR3 has 16 residues. The CDR3 bases are TGTGCCACCAGTGATTTGTGGACTAGCGGGGGTTCTGAGCAGTTCTTC. It yields the protein CATSDLWTSGGSEQFF.

The V gene is TRBV6-2 or TRBV6-3, the J gene TRBJ2-2, with a tentative D call TRBD1 (5 bases). V was shortened by 2 bases and J by 0 bases, with 7 bases between the two germline ends. Germline lookup yields CDR1 MNHEY and CDR2 SVGEGT. This CDR3 contains 15 residues. The CDR3 here is CASSYQGANTGELFF. CDR3 in DNA: TGTGCCAGCAGTTACCAGGGCGCGAACACCGGGGAGCTGTTTTTT.

Written as DNA, the CDR3 is TGTGCCAGCAGTTACTCAACGGGAACTAATGAAAAACTGTTTTTT. Translating gives CASSYSTGTNEKLFF. The chain employs TRBV6-5 and TRBJ1-4; no reliable D call. The CDR3 length is 15 residues. Germline CDR1 and CDR2: MNHEY and SVGAGI. Between the trimmed V and J ends, which lost 0 bases and 1 base, there was a span of 6 bases.

The chain joins TRBV18 to TRBJ2-3, with D possibly matching TRBD1 (5 bases). From germline, CDR1 is KGHSH and CDR2 LQKENI. The CDR3 spans 15 residues. Trimming removed 6 bases from V and 5 bases from J, with 18 bases in between. The CDR3 region has the DNA TGTGCCAGCTCCCCGACGACAGTTACAGTAGATACGCAGTATTTT. Its protein is CASSPTTVTVDTQYF.

The rearrangement uses TRBV20-1 and TRBJ2-7; D not certain. V lost 5 bases to trimming and J lost 3 bases, with 8 bases between them. The CDR3 sequence is 11 residues long. Germline V lookup: CDR1 DFQATT, CDR2 SNEGSKA (reference sequence). CDR3 loop: CSALQFYEQYF. Here the CDR3 DNA reads TGCAGTGCTCTGCAGTTCTACGAGCAGTACTTC.

V is TRBV14 and J is TRBJ1-2; D unclear. There are 13 residues in the CDR3. Germline CDR1 and CDR2: SGHDN and FVKESK. V gave up 4 bases and J gave up 2 bases, with 8 bases separating them. CDR3: CASSRPGNYGYTF. Here the CDR3 DNA reads TGTGCCAGCAGCCGCCCGGGAAACTATGGCTACACCTTC.

CDR3 loop: CASRMTDRDNTEAFF. DNA for the CDR3: TGTGCCAGCAGGATGACGGACAGGGATAACACTGAAGCTTTCTTT. The V and J genes are TRBV2 and TRBJ1-1, with 8 bases identical to TRBD1. CDR1 SNHLY and CDR2 FYNNEI come from the germline V gene. The CDR3 totals 15 residues. Trimming took 6 bases from V and 2 from J; bases not matched to a gene: 8. The variable domain in full, with the rest retrieved from reference TRBV2 and TRBJ1-1, is EPEVTQTPSHQVTQMGQEVILRCVPISNHLYFYWYRQILGQKVEFLVSFYNNEISEKSEIFDDQFSVERPDGSNFTLKIRSTKLEDSAMYFCASRMTDRDNTEAFFGQGTRLTVV.

CDR3 sequence reads: CASSLAGASTDTQYF. CDR3 bases: TGTGCCAGCTCACTAGCGGGAGCTAGCACAGATACGCAGTATTTT. This sequence joins TRBV18 and TRBJ2-3; 9 nucleotides line up with TRBD2. Germline assignment: CDR1 KGHSH and CDR2 LQKENI. The ends lost 4 bases at V and 0 bases at J; junction bases unmatched: 2. The CDR3 sequence is 15 residues long.

The chain has TRBV5-6 and TRBJ2-5; D is possibly TRBD1 (5 bases). The V gene's germline CDR1 is SGHDT and CDR2 YYEEEE. CDR3 length equals 16 residues. V was pared by 1 base and J by 4 bases, with 17 bases between. CDR3 sequence (DNA): TGTGCCAGCAGCTTGTATCTGTCAAGGGGCACAGAGACCCAGTACTTC. It yields the protein CASSLYLSRGTETQYF.

This sequence joins TRBV4-3 and TRBJ1-4; weak D call: TRBD1 (5 bases). Germline-derived CDR1 and CDR2 are LGHNA and YSLEER. V lost 1 base and J 4 bases, leaving 13 bases between the germline ends. The CDR3 covers 16 residues. Here the CDR3 reads CASSQGAQVFNEKLFF. The CDR3 region has the DNA TGCGCCAGCAGCCAAGGGGCACAGGTCTTTAATGAAAAACTGTTTTTT.

V usage is TRBV18 and J usage is TRBJ2-5, with TRBD1 matching over 7 bases. The CDR3 spans 15 residues. Germline trimming cut 3 bases from V and 2 bases from J; bases unmatched to any gene: 6. CDR1 and CDR2 (germline): KGHSH, LQKENI. The CDR3 bases are TGTGCCAGCTCACCTACAGGGGTTGGGCAAGAGACCCAGTACTTC. Translated, it gives CASSPTGVGQETQYF.

V gene TRBV11-2 combines with J gene TRBJ2-3; 7 bases are shared with TRBD1. The J segment lost 2 bases and the V segment lost 5 bases, leaving 7 bases of the junction unmatched. CDR1 is SGHAT and CDR2 is FQNNGV in the germline V gene. This CDR3 region has 15 residues. The CDR3: CASSPRQGPTDTQYF. In DNA, the CDR3 is TGTGCCAGCAGCCCGAGACAGGGCCCCACAGATACGCAGTATTTT.

The rearrangement uses TRBV5-1 and TRBJ1-1; D possibly corresponds to TRBD1 (5 bases). Germline values: CDR1 SGHRS, CDR2 YFSETQ. This CDR3 has 15 residues. V lost 0 bases and J lost 3, with 12 bases in between. Here the CDR3 reads CASSLGGAGDTEAFF. The CDR3 nucleotides read TGCGCCAGCAGCTTGGGAGGGGCGGGGGACACTGAAGCTTTCTTT.

The chain recombines TRBV5-1 with TRBJ2-7, with TRBD2 identical over 8 bases. CDR3 size: 14 residues. In germline, CDR1 is SGHRS, CDR2 YFSETQ. The V segment lost 4 bases and the J segment 7 bases; nucleotides outside the gene matches: 10. CDR3 DNA sequence: TGCGCCAGCAGCCTAAGACTAGCGCCCTCGGAGCAGTACTTC. Translating it yields CASSLRLAPSEQYF.

The chain combines TRBV9 with TRBJ1-4; TRBD1 matches 7 bases. Germline assignment: CDR1 SGDLS and CDR2 YYNGEE. Germline trimming cut 4 bases from V and 3 bases from J; bases unmatched to any gene: 9. The CDR3 is 16 amino acids. The CDR3 coding sequence is TGTGCCAGCAGCCTCACCGACAGGGTCGCTAATGAAAAACTGTTTTTT. Translating it yields CASSLTDRVANEKLFF.

This clone was found once. This chain joins TRBV6-2 or TRBV6-3 and TRBJ2-7; D call uncertain. V lost 3 bases, J lost 5 bases, and 14 bases lay in between. The CDR3 totals 14 residues. Germline loops: CDR1 MNHEY, CDR2 SVGEGT. The CDR3 loop reads CASSYSRLGDEQYF. The CDR3 nucleotides are TGTGCCAGCAGTTATTCCCGCCTCGGAGACGAGCAGTACTTC.

This clone came up once. This chain joins TRBV11-2 and TRBJ1-4; a weak D match, TRBD1 (6 bases). CDR1 SGHAT and CDR2 FQNNGV come from the germline V gene. V was clipped by 5 bases and J by 7 bases, with 14 bases between them. The CDR3 covers 14 residues. DNA of the CDR3: TGTGCCAGCAGCCTTGGGGGGGCGATTGAAAAACTGTTTTTT. It specifies CASSLGGAIEKLFF.

The gene calls are TRBV19 and TRBJ1-1, with D unresolved. The length of the CDR3 is 14 residues. The germline V and J ends were trimmed by 5 bases and 2 bases, with 12 bases remaining between them. CDR1 is LNHDA and CDR2 is SQIVND in the germline V gene (reference sequence). CDR3 sequence (DNA): TGTGCCAGTAGTTTGTATCTGGGCAACACTGAAGCTTTCTTT. It is translated as CASSLYLGNTEAFF.